What follows is one T cell receptor (beta chain) and its context. Its antigen is not known. The sample belongs to a study of cytomegalovirus exposure and HLA in healthy donors. The PCR used 60 Vbeta and 13 Jbeta primers. Using immunoSEQ multiplex PCR, the repertoire was profiled, and TCRdb retains in-frame clones only, with some absent. The data hold 95,000 to 150,000 clones, with approximately 84% observed a single time. General observations from the study: A missense variant in DCLRE1C was later tied to TCR beta V- and J-gene trimming. For most TCR beta V segments, an earlier analysis put the productive rate at about 87% or about 30% of the time. An assumption of roughly uniform sequencing depth across donors underlay the presence/absence analyses. It was in a later analysis that TCR association rates were seen to vary by HLA locus, highest for DRB1 and lowest for HLA-C.

The material sequenced was PBMCs. The receptor comes from a man between 18 and 35 years old in good health and CMV-seropositive.

CDR3 coding DNA: TGTGCCAGCAGCTTAGAGGACAGGCCCATCTATGGCTACACCTTC. Residues: CASSLEDRPIYGYTF. The V call is TRBV7-2, the J call TRBJ1-2; 7 bases agree with TRBD1. Trimming cost V 1 base and J 4 bases; bases outside gene matches: 6. Germline V gives CDR1 SGHTA, CDR2 FQGNSA. The CDR3 sequence is 15 residues long.